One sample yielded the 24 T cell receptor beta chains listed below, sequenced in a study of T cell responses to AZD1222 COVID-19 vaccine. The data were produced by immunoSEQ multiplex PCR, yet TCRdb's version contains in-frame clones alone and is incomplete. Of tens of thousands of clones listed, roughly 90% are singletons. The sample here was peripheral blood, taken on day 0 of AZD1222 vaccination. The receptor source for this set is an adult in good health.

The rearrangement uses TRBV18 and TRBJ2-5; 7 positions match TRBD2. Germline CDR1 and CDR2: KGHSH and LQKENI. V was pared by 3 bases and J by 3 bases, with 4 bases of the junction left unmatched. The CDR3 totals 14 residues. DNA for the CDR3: TGTGCCAGCTCACCCGGGACTATAAAAGAGACCCAGTACTTC. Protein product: CASSPGTIKETQYF.

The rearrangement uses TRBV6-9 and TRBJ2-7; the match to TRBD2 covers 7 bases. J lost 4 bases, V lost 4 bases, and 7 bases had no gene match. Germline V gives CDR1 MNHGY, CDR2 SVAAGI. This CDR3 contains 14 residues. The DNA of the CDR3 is TGTGCCAGCAGTTCCTCCGGGACTATTTACGAGCAGTACTTC. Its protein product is CASSSSGTIYEQYF.

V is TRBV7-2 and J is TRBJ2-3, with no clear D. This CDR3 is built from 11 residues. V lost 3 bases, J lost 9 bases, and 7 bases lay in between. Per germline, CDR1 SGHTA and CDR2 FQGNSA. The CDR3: CASSLGWTQYF. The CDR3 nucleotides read TGTGCCAGCAGCTTGGGGTGGACGCAGTATTTT. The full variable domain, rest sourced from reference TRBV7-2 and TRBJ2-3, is GAGVSQSPSNKVTEKGKDVELRCDPISGHTALYWYRQSLGQGLEFLIYFQGNSAPDKSGLPSDRFSAERTGGSVSTLTIQRTQQEDSAVYLCASSLGWTQYFGPGTRLTVL.

The CDR3 DNA reads TGTGCCAGTAGTATAGAGCGTACGATCTCTGGGGCCAACGTCCTGACTTTC. Encoded protein: CASSIERTISGANVLTF. The chain links TRBV19 to TRBJ2-6; D gene ambiguous. The V gene's germline CDR1 is LNHDA and CDR2 SQIVND (reference sequence). The CDR3 spans 17 residues. V was trimmed by 0 bases and J by 0 bases, leaving 9 bases between them.

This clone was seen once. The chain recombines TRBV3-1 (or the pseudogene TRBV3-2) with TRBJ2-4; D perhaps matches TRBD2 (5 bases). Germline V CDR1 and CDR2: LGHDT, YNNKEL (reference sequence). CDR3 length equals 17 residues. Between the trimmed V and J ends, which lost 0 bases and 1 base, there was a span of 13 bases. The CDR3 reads CASSQESGGRAKNIQYF. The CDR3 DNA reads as TGTGCCAGCAGCCAAGAAAGCGGTGGTAGGGCCAAAAACATTCAGTACTTC.

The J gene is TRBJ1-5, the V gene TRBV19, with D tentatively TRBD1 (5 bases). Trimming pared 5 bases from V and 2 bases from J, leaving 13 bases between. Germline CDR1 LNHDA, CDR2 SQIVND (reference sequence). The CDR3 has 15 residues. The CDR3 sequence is CASSSETAGNQPQHF. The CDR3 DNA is TGTGCCAGTAGTTCAGAGACAGCGGGCAATCAGCCCCAGCATTTT.

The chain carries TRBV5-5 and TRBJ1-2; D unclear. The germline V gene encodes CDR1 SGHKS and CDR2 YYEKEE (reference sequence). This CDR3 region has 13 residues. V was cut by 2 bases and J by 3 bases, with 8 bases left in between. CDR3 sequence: CASSFDGDYGYTF. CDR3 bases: TGTGCCAGCAGCTTCGACGGCGACTATGGCTACACCTTC.

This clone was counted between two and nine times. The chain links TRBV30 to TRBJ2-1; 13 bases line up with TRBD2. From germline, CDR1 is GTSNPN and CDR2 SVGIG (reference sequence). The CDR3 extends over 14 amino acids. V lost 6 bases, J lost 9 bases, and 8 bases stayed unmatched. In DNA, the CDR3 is TGTGCCTGCCCACTAGCGGGAGGGGTAGGTGAGCAGTTCTTC. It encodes CACPLAGGVGEQFF.

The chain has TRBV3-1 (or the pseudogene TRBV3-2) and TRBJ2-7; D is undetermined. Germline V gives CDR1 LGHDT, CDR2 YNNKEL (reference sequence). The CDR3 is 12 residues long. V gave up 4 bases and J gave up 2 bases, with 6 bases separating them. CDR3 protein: CASSLRTYEQYF. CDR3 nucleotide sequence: TGTGCCAGCAGCCTCCGAACCTACGAGCAGTACTTC.

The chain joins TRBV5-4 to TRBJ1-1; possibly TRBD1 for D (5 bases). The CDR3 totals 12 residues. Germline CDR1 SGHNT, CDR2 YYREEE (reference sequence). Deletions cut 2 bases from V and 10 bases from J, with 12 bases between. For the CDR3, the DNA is TGTGCCAGCAGCTTACCAGGGCTCGTAGCTTTCTTT. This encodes CASSLPGLVAFF.

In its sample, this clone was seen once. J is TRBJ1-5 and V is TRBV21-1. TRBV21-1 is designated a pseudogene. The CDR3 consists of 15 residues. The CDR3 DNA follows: TGTGCCAGCAGCCCAGCGGAGAATAGCAATCAGCCCCAGCATTTT. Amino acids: CASSPAENSNQPQHF.

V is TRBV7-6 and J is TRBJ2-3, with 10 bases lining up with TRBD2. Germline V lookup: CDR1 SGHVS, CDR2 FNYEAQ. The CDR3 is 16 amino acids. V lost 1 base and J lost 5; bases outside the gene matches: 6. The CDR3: CASSLGVLAGGDTQYF. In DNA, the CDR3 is TGTGCCAGCAGCTTAGGGGTATTAGCGGGAGGAGATACGCAGTATTTT.

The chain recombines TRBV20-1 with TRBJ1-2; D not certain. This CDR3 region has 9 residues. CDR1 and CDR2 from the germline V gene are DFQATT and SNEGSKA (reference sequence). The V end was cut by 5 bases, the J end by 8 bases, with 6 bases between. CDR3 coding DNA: TGCAGTGCTGGCGGGGGCTACACCTTC. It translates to CSAGGGYTF.

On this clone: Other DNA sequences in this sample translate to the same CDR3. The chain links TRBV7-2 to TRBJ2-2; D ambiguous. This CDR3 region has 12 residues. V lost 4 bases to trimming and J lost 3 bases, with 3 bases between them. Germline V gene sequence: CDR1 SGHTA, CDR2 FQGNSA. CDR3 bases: TGTGCCAGCAGCTCCTACACCGGGGAGCTGTTTTTT. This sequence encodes CASSSYTGELFF.

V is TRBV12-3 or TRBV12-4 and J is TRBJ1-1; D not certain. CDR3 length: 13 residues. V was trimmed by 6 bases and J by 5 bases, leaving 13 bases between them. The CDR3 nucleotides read TGTGCCAGCAGCTTCAAGGTAAAGACTGAAGCTTTCTTT. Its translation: CASSFKVKTEAFF.

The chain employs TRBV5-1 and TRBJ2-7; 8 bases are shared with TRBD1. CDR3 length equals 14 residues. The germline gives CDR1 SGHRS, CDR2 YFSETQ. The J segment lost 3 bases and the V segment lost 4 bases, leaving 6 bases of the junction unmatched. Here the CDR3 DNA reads TGCGCCAGCAGCCTGGACAGGGCAAACTACGAGCAGTACTTC. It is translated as CASSLDRANYEQYF.

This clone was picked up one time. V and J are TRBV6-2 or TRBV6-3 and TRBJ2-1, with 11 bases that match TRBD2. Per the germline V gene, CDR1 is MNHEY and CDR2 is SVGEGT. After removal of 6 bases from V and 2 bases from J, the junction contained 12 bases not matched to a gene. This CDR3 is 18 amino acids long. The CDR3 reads CASSPLAGGLFTYNEQFF. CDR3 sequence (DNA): TGTGCCAGCAGCCCATTAGCGGGGGGGCTTTTTACCTACAATGAGCAGTTCTTC.

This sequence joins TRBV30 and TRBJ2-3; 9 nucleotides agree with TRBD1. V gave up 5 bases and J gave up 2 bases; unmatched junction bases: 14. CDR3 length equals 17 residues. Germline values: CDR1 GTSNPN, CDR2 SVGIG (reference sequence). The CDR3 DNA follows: TGTGCCTGGTCCGGGACAGGGACTACAACATACACAGATACGCAGTATTTT. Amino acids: CAWSGTGTTTYTDTQYF.

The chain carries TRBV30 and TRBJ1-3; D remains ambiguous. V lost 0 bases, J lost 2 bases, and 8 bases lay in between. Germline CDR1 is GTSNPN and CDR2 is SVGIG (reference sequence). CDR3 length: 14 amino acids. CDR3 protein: CAWSVLSAGNTIYF. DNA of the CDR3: TGTGCCTGGAGTGTACTCTCAGCTGGAAACACCATATATTTT.

As DNA, the CDR3 is TGTGCCAGCAGCTTGGGCTTCACAGATACGCAGTATTTT. This translates into CASSLGFTDTQYF. This rearrangement joins TRBV11-2 to TRBJ2-3; D is ambiguous. This CDR3 region has 13 residues. V lost 3 bases and J lost 2, with 6 bases in between. Per germline, CDR1 SGHAT and CDR2 FQNNGV. Drawing the rest from reference TRBV11-2 and TRBJ2-3, the complete variable domain is EAGVAQSPRYKIIEKRQSVAFWCNPISGHATLYWYQQILGQGPKLLIQFQNNGVVDDSQLPKDRFSAERLKGVDSTLKIQPAKLEDSAVYLCASSLGFTDTQYFGPGTRLTVL.

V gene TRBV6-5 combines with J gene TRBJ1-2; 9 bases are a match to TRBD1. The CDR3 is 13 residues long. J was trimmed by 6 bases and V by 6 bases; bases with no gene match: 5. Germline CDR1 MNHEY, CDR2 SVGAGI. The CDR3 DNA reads TGTGCCAGCAGAAGCGGGACAGGGCATGGCTACACCTTC. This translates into CASRSGTGHGYTF.

CDR3 amino acids: CSAATGTQDQPQHF. The DNA for the CDR3 is TGCAGCGCCGCGACCGGGACCCAGGATCAGCCCCAGCATTTT. The V call is TRBV29-1, the J call TRBJ1-5, with D possibly TRBD1 on 5 matching bases. The V end lost 7 bases, the J end lost 5 bases, and 18 bases lay between the germline ends. Per the germline V gene, CDR1 is SQVTM and CDR2 is ANQGSEA. The CDR3 runs to 14 residues. The full variable domain, in which reference TRBV29-1 and TRBJ1-5 provide the parts outside the CDR3, is SAVISQKPSRDICQRGTSLTIQCQVDSQVTMMFWYRQQPGQSLTLIATANQGSEATYESGFVIDKFPISRPNLTFSTLTVSNMSPEDSSIYLCSAATGTQDQPQHFGDGTRLSIL.

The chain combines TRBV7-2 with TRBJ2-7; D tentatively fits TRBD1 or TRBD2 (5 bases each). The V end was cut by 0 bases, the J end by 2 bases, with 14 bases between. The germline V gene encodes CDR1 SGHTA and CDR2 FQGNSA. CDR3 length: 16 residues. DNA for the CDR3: TGTGCCAGCAGCTTAGCGTGGGACGGGACCCCCTACGAGCAGTACTTC. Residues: CASSLAWDGTPYEQYF.

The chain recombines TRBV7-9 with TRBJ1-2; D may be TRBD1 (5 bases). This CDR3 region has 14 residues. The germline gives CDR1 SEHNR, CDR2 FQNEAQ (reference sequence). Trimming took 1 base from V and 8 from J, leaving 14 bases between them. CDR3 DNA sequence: TGTGCCAGCAGCTTAGATGGCCAGGGAGGCGGCTACACCTTC. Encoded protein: CASSLDGQGGGYTF.